This TCR beta chain comes out of a study of blood T cell repertoires in COVID-19. On the study more broadly: Acute-phase and convalescent COVID-19 samples originated in the United States, Italy and Spain.

Germline CDR1 and CDR2: SGHDN and FVKESK. The CDR3 contains 15 residues. V lost 0 bases and J lost 0, with 8 bases in between. TCRdb keeps only in-frame clones here, not all; method: immunoSEQ multiplex PCR. The table shows roughly 260,000 clones, with around 89% occurring only once. This TCR was recovered from a man aged 55 to 70 who had recovered from COVID-19. This chain uses TRBV14 with TRBJ1-1; D remains unclear. The sequenced sample consisted of peripheral blood. DNA of the CDR3: TGTGCCAGCAGCCAAGAGAGGTACATGAACACTGAAGCTTTCTTT. Its translation: CASSQERYMNTEAFF. Filled out from reference TRBV14 and TRBJ1-1, the complete variable domain reads EAGVTQFPSHSVIEKGQTVTLRCDPISGHDNLYWYRRVMGKEIKFLLHFVKESKQDESGMPNNRFLAERTGGTYSTLKVQPAELEDSGVYFCASSQERYMNTEAFFGQGTRLTVV.